This T cell receptor beta chain was captured by sequencing in a study of cytomegalovirus exposure and HLA in healthy donors. The CDR3 consists of 17 residues. The germline V gene encodes CDR1 LNHDA and CDR2 SQIVND (reference sequence). V was trimmed by 8 bases and J by 0 bases, leaving 19 bases between them. 13 Jbeta primers and 60 Vbeta primers were used for the PCR. Sequencing was performed with immunoSEQ multiplex PCR; in TCRdb, only in-frame clones are kept and a portion is missing. Of approximately 150,000 clones in the sample, 70% to 90% were seen once. Sequencing was performed on PBMCs. This chain links TRBV19 with TRBJ1-4; a weak D match, TRBD1 (5 bases). This receptor was taken from a man aged 25-45 years in good health and CMV-seropositive. The CDR3, as DNA: TGTGCCAGTTCGGGGCGGCGGGAAATTGCAACTAATGAAAAACTGTTTTTT. Its translation: CASSGRREIATNEKLFF.